The clone carrying this T cell receptor (beta chain) was observed at least ten times. This sample was taken from a study of shared clonotypes between healthy human individuals. On the study more broadly: Those who served as donors were a couple of women and a few men between the ages of 18 and 49.

Trimming took 2 bases from V and 1 from J, leaving 11 bases between them. Germline values: CDR1 SEHNR, CDR2 FQNEAQ (reference sequence). The CDR3 loop spans 15 amino acids. The table came from immunoSEQ multiplex PCR; TCRdb's copy has only in-frame clones and leaves some out. The sample records around 440,000 clones, around 77% being singletons. Donors included only healthy HIV-negative adults lacking recent acute infections or vaccinations. This TCR derives from a middle-aged woman in good health. Some clones in this sample may be carry-over from other donors' samples. Specimen: PBMCs. V and J are TRBV7-9 and TRBJ2-5, with unresolved D. The CDR3 bases are TGTGCCAGCAGCTTAACCCCCACGGTCCAAGAGACCCAGTACTTC. Its protein product is CASSLTPTVQETQYF.